This TCR beta chain derives from a study of cytomegalovirus exposure and HLA in healthy donors. In the study overall: A previous analysis identified 117 million unique TCR beta sequences derived from approximately 190 million T cells. Study-level points and caveats: The productive fraction for most TCR beta V segments was about 90% or about 30% in an earlier analysis.

A remark on this clone: Its specificity is unknown.

Vbeta (60) and Jbeta (13) primers were used in the PCR. Clones were read by immunoSEQ multiplex PCR, and TCRdb kept only the in-frame ones, dropping some. The profile shows about 180,000 clones, around 77% of them singletons. The sample comprised PBMCs. This TCR came from a man between 60 and 75 years old in good health and CMV-seronegative.

DNA for the CDR3: TGTGCCAGCAGCCGGAGGGTGCTAGCGGGAGTGGTTGGGGCCAACGTCCTGACTTTC. Translating it yields CASSRRVLAGVVGANVLTF. The V call is TRBV5-8, the J call TRBJ2-6; TRBD2 agrees at 10 bases. The germline V gene encodes CDR1 SGHTS and CDR2 YDEGEE. V was clipped by 4 bases and J by 3 bases; unmatched bases: 13. The CDR3 extends over 19 amino acids.